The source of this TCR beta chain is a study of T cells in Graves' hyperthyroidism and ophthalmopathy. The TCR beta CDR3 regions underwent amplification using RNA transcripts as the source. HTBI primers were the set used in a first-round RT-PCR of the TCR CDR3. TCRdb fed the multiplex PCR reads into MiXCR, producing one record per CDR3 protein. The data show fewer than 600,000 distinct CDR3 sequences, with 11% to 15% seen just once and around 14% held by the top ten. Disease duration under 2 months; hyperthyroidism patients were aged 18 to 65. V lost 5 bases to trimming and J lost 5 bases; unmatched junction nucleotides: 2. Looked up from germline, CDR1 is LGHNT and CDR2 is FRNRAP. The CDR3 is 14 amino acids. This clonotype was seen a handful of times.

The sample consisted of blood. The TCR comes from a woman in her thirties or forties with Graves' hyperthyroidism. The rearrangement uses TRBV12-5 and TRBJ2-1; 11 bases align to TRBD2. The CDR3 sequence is CASGLAGGNNEQFF. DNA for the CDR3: TGTGCTAGTGGTCTAGCGGGAGGCAACAATGAGCAGTTCTTC.